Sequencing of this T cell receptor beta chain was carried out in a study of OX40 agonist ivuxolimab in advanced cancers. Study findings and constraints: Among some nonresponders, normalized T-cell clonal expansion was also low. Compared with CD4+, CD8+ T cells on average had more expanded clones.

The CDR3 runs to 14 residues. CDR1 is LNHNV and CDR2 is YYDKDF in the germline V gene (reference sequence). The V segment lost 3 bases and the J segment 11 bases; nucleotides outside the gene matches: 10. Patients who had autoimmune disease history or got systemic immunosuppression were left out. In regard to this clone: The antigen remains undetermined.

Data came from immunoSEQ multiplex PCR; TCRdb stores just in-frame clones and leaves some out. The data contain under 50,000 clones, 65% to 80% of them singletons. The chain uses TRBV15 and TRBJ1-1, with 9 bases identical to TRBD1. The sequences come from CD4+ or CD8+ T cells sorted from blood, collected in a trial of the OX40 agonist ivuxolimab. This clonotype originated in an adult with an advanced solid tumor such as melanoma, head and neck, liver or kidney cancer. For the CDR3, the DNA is TGTGCCACCAGCAGTACCGGGACAGGGCCTCGGGCTTTCTTT. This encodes CATSSTGTGPRAFF.